This T cell receptor (beta chain) is drawn from a study of CD8+CD57+ T cells in acquired aplastic anemia. The authors sequenced patients whose flow cytometry had shown CD8+CD57+ cell expansion. The template used for profiling TCR beta VDJ and CDR3 was genomic DNA. TCRdb fed the reads into MiXCR, producing one record per CDR3 protein. In the table there are roughly 250,000 distinct CDR3 sequences, approximately 45% of which are singletons. Trimming took 3 bases from V and 12 from J, leaving 15 bases between them. There are 13 residues in the CDR3. Germline CDR1 and CDR2: SGHVS and FQNEAQ. Source material: sorted CD4+, CD8+, or CD8+CD57+ T cells (not recorded which) from PBMCs. The genes are TRBV7-8 and TRBJ2-1; D unclear. The source is a human donor with aplastic anemia. CDR3 loop: CASSFSTLHPQFF. CDR3 in DNA: TGTGCCAGCAGCTTTTCTACTCTTCATCCGCAGTTCTTC.